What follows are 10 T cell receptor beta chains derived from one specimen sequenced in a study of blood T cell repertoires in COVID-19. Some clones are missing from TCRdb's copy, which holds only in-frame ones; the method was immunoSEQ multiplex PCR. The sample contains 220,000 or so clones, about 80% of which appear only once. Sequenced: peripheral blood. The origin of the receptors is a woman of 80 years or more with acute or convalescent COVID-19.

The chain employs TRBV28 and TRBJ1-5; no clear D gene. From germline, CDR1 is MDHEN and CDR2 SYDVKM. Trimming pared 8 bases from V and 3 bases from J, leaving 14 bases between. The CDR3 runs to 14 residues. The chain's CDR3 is CASLSSSINQPQHF. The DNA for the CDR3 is TGTGCCAGCCTTTCATCGAGTATCAATCAGCCCCAGCATTTT.

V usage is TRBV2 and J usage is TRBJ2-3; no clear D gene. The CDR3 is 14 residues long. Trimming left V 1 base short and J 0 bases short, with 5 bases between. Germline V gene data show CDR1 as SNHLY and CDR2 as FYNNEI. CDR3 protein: CASSEDSSTDTQYF. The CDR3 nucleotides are TGTGCCAGCAGTGAAGATTCTAGCACAGATACGCAGTATTTT.

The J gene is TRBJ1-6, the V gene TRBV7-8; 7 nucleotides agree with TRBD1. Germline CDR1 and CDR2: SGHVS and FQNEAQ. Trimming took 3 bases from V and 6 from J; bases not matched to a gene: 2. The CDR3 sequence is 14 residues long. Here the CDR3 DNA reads TGTGCCAGCAGCTTGGGACAGCCTAATTCACCCCTCCACTTT. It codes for CASSLGQPNSPLHF.

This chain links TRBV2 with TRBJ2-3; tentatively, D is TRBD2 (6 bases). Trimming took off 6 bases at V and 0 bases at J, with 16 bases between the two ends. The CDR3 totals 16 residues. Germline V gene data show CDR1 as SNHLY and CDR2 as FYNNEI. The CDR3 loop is CASSKRTIDSTDTQYF. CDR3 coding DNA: TGTGCCAGCAGCAAGAGGACTATTGATAGCACAGATACGCAGTATTTT.

CDR3 loop: CASSLGATSIYNEQFF. The CDR3 bases are TGTGCCAGCAGCTTAGGAGCGACTAGCATATACAATGAGCAGTTCTTC. This chain links TRBV7-6 with TRBJ2-1; TRBD2 agrees at 7 bases. The CDR3 spans 16 residues. Germline loops: CDR1 SGHVS, CDR2 FNYEAQ. The V segment lost 1 base and the J segment 4 bases; nucleotides outside the gene matches: 7.

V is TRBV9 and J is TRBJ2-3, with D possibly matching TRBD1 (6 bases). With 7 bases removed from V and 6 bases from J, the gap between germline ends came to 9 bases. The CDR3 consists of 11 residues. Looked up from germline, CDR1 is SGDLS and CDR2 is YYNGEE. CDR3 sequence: CASEGEDTQYF. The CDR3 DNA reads TGTGCCAGCGAGGGGGAGGATACGCAGTATTTT.

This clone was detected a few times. CDR3 DNA: TGTGCCAGCAGCGTAGTCACTAGCGGGACGGAGACCCAGTACTTC. Translating gives CASSVVTSGTETQYF. The V gene is TRBV9, the J gene TRBJ2-5, with 10 bases fitting TRBD2. Germline V gene lookup returns CDR1 SGDLS and CDR2 YYNGEE. Losses at the gene ends were 0 bases for V and 5 bases for J; bases not matched to a gene: 4. This CDR3 is built from 15 residues. Using reference TRBV9 and TRBJ2-5 for the parts outside the CDR3, the full variable domain is DSGVTQTPKHLITATGQRVTLRCSPRSGDLSVYWYQQSLDQGLQFLIQYYNGEERAKGNILERFSAQQFPDLHSELNLSSLELGDSALYFCASSVVTSGTETQYFGPGTRLLVL.

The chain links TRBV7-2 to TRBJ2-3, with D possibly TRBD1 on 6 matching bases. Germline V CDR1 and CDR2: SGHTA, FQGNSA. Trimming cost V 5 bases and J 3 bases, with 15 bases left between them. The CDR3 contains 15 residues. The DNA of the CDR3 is TGTGCCAGCAGCGCCGGACAGTGGAGAACAGATACGCAGTATTTT. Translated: CASSAGQWRTDTQYF.

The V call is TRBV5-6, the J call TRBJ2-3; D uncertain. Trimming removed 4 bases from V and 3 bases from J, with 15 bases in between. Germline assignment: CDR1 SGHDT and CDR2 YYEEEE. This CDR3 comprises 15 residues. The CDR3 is CASSHYVLRTDTQYF. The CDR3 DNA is TGTGCCAGCAGCCATTATGTGTTGCGAACAGATACGCAGTATTTT.

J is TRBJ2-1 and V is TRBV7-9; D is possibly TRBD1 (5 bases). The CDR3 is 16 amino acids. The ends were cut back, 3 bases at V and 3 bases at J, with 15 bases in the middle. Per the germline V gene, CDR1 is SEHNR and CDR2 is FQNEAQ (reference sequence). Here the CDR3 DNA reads TGTGCCAGCAGCTTCGATTTAGGGGTTCACTACAATGAGCAGTTCTTC. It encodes CASSFDLGVHYNEQFF.